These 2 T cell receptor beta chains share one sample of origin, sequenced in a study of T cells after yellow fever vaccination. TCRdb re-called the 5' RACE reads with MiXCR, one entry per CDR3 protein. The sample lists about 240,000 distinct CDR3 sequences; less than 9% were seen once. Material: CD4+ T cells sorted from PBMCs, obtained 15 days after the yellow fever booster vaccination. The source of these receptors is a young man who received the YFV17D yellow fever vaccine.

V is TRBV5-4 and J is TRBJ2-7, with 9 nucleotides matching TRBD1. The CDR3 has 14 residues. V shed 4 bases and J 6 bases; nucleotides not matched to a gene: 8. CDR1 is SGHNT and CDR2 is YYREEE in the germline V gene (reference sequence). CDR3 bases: TGTGCCAGCAGCACGGGGACAGGGATAGGCGAGCAGTACTTC. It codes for CASSTGTGIGEQYF.

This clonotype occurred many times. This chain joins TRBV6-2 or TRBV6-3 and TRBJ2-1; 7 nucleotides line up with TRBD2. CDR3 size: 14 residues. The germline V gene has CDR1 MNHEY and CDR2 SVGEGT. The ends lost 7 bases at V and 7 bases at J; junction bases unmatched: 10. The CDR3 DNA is TGTGCCAGCATCCACGGGCGGGGGTCAAATGAGCAGTTCTTC. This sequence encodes CASIHGRGSNEQFF.